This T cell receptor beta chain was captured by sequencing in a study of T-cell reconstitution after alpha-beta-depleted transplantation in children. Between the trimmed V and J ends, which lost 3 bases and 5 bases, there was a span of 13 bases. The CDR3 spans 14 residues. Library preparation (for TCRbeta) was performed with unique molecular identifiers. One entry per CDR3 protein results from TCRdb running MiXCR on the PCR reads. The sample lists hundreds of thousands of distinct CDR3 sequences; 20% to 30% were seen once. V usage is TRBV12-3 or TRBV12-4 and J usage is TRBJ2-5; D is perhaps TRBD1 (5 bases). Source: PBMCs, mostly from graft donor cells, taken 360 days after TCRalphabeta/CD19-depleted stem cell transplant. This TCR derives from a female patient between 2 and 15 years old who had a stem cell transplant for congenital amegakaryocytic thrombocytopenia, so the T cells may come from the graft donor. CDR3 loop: CASSFPDIWETQYF. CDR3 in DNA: TGTGCCAGCAGTTTCCCGGACATTTGGGAGACCCAGTACTTC.